This TCR beta chain came from a study of blood T cell repertoires in COVID-19 (TCRdb year 2020). Study-level background: Collaborator samples came from the United States, Italy and Spain and covered acute and convalescent phases of COVID-19. Where available, HLA class I and class II types were taken from metadata supplied by the sample provider and were not determined by assay-based typing. The sample metadata nearly always contained a de-identified subject ID, COVID-19 status, age in years and sex. A freely available public database, intended as a resource for researchers studying the immune response to SARS-CoV-2, is where the repertoires were released. The dataset comprised deeply sampled blood TCRbeta repertoires from subjects exposed to, actively infected with, or recovered from COVID-19. Samples were obtained from the ongoing ImmuneRACE study (first 160 participants) and from about 1,300 subjects provided by 6 global collaborators. The material from the prospective study consisted of cDNA or gDNA derived from T cells, B-cell-depleted T cells, or PBMCs. Summary of the overall study and its limitations: The quantity of clinical and demographic metadata differed by source and by participant and was supplied without curation.

As to this clone: No antigen is known for it. No base qualities exist here, and no much larger clone lies one base off it.

The collaborating institutions used their own protocols to collect whole blood in K2EDTA tubes. For TCRbeta analysis, collaborators shipped samples as frozen whole blood, isolated PBMCs, or DNA extracted from either of those sample types. The immunoSEQ Assay, a bias-controlled multiplex PCR, was used to amplify TCRbeta CDR3 regions from genomic DNA. Per the source publication's procedure: The number of nucleated cells in each sample was estimated by amplification of reference gene primers within the assay. To quantify the absolute abundance of each unique TCRbeta CDR3 rearrangement, sequence reads were collapsed and filtered. For each sample, productive Simpson clonality was calculated as the square root of Simpson's diversity index across productive rearrangements. TCRdb stores this immuneACCESS table with in-frame sequences only. Part of the clones is absent; in the studies checked, under half of the shortfall reflects unresolved V genes, and no reason is known for the rest. That table supplies the V and J calls and clone size; D and trimming were determined from the DNA. This sample has 60,000 to 80,000 clones in its table, and more than 70% of those were observed once. The ten largest clonotypes hold approximately 6.8% of the sample.

Material: peripheral blood. This TCR came from an older woman with acute or convalescent COVID-19.

The DNA sequence is as follows: TGTGCCAGCAGCTTTCGCGGAACCAATGATGAGCAGTTCTTC. Protein translation: CASSFRGTNDEQFF. This receptor chain uses TRBV11-2 and TRBJ2-1; no D gene is confidently identified. Counted from cysteine to phenylalanine, this CDR3 has 14 amino acids. Only the CDR3 DNA is retained, 42 bases long and in frame from the first base. The germline V gene gives CDR1 as SGHAT and CDR2 as FQNNGV. V sheds 3 bases and J sheds 8 bases, leaving 14 bases between their ends. With the portions outside the CDR3 filled from the reference TRBV11-2 and TRBJ2-1 genes, the complete variable region becomes EAGVAQSPRYKIIEKRQSVAFWCNPISGHATLYWYQQILGQGPKLLIQFQNNGVVDDSQLPKDRFSAERLKGVDSTLKIQPAKLEDSAVYLCASSFRGTNDEQFFGPGTRLTVL.